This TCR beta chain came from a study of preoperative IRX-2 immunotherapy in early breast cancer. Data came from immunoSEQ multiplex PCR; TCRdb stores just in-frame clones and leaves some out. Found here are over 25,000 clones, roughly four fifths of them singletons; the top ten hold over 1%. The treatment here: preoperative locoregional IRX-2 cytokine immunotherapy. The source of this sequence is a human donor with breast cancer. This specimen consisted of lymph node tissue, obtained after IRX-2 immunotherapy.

CDR3 nucleotide sequence: TGTGCCAGCTCAGCAAGCGGGAACTACGAGCAGTACGTC. Its translation is CASSASGNYEQYV. This chain joins TRBV18 and TRBJ2-7, with 7 positions matching TRBD2. The CDR3 consists of 13 residues. V lost 5 bases, J lost 3 bases, and 4 bases stayed unmatched. In germline, CDR1 is KGHSH, CDR2 LQKENI.